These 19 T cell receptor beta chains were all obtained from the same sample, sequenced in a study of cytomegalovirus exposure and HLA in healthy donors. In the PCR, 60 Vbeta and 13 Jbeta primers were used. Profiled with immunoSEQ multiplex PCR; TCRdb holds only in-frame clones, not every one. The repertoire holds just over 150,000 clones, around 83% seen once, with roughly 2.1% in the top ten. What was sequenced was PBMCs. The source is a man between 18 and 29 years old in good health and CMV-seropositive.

The CDR3 coding sequence is TGTGCCAGCAGCTTACAGTCCGTTGATGAGCAGTTCTTC. Amino acid sequence: CASSLQSVDEQFF. The gene calls are TRBV7-3 and TRBJ2-1; D is undetermined. The V gene lost 2 bases and the J gene lost 8 bases, with 10 bases spanning the gap. The CDR3 extends over 13 amino acids. Germline values: CDR1 SGHTA, CDR2 FQGTGA.

CDR3 region: CASSRDRGYGTEAFF. In nucleotides, the CDR3 is TGTGCCAGCAGCCGGGACAGGGGGTATGGCACTGAAGCTTTCTTT. V usage is TRBV7-2 and J usage is TRBJ1-1; 11 bases are shared with TRBD1. V shed 5 bases, J shed 4 bases, and the junction held 6 bases outside the gene matches. CDR3 length: 15 amino acids. The V gene's germline CDR1 is SGHTA and CDR2 FQGNSA.

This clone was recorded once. The CDR3 sequence is CASSLGGQAYGYTF. Written as DNA, the CDR3 is TGTGCCAGCAGCTTAGGCGGACAAGCCTATGGCTACACCTTC. The V and J genes are TRBV7-9 and TRBJ1-2; maybe TRBD1 (5 bases). V shed 1 base and J shed 4 bases, with 10 bases lying between them. The CDR3 covers 14 residues. Germline V CDR1 and CDR2: SEHNR, FQNEAQ (reference sequence).

The CDR3 DNA is TGTGCCAGCAGTGACCCGAGCAGGTCCGACTATGGCTACACCTTC. Translation gives CASSDPSRSDYGYTF. The chain couples TRBV6-4 to TRBJ1-2; D is ambiguous. The V end was cut by 2 bases, the J end by 3 bases, with 13 bases between. The CDR3 contains 15 residues. The germline V gene encodes CDR1 MRHNA and CDR2 SNTAGT.

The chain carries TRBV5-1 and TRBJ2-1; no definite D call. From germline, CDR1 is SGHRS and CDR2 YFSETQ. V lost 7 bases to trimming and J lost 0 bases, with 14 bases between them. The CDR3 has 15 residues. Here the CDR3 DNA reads TGCGCCAGCGCGGTCACGGTAAGCTCCTACAATGAGCAGTTCTTC. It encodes CASAVTVSSYNEQFF.

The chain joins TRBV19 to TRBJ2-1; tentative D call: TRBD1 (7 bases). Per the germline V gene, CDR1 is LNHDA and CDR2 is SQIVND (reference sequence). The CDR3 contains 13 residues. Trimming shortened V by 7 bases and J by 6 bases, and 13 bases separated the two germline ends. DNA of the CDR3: TGTGCCAGTACCGCGGGGACAGTCAATGAGCAGTTCTTC. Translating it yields CASTAGTVNEQFF.

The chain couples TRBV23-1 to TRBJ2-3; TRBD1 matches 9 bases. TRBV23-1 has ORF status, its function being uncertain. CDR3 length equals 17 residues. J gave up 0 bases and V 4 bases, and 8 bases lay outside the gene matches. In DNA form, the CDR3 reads TGCGCCAGCAGTCCGGGACAGGGCGGGAATAGCACAGATACGCAGTATTTT. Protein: CASSPGQGGNSTDTQYF.

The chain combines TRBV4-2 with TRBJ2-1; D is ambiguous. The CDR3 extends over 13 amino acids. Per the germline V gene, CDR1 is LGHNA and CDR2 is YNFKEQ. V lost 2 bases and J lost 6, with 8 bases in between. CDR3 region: CASSQLDSNEQFF. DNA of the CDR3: TGTGCCAGCAGCCAACTCGATAGCAATGAGCAGTTCTTC.

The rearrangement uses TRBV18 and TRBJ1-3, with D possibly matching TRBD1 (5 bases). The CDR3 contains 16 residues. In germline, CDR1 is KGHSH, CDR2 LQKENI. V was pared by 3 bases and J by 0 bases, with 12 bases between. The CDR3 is CASSPTEFLSGNTIYF. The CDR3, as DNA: TGTGCCAGCTCACCGACAGAATTCCTCTCTGGAAACACCATATATTTT.

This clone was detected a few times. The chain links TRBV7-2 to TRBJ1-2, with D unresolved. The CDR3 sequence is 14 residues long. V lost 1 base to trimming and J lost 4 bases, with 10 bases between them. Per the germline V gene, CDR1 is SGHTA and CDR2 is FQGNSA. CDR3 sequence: CASSLVGSIYGYTF. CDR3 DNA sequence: TGTGCCAGCAGCTTAGTCGGGTCCATCTATGGCTACACCTTC.

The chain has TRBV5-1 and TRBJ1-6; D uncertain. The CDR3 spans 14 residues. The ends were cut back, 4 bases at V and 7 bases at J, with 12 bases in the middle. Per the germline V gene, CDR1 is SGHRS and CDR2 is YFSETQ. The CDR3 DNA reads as TGCGCCAGCAGCCTCAATAGGGAGAATTCACCCCTCCACTTT. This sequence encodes CASSLNRENSPLHF.

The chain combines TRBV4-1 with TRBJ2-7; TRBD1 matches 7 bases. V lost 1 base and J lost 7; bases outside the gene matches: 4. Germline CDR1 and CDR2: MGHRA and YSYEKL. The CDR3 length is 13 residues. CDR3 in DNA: TGCGCCAGCAGCCAAGGGACAGGCGCGGAGCAGTACTTC. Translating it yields CASSQGTGAEQYF.

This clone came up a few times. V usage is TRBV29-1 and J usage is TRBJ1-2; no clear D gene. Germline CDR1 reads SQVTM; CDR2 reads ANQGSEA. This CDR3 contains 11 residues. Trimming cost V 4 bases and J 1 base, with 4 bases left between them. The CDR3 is CSVVYNYGYTF. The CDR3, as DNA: TGCAGCGTTGTTTATAACTATGGCTACACCTTC. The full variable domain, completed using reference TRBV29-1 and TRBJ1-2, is SAVISQKPSRDICQRGTSLTIQCQVDSQVTMMFWYRQQPGQSLTLIATANQGSEATYESGFVIDKFPISRPNLTFSTLTVSNMSPEDSSIYLCSVVYNYGYTFGSGTRLTVV.

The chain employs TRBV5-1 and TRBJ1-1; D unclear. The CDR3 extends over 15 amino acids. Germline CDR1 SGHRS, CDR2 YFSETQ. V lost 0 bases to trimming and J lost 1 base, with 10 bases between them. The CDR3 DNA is TGCGCCAGCAGCTTGGCCGGGGAGGGGAACACTGAAGCTTTCTTT. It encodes CASSLAGEGNTEAFF.

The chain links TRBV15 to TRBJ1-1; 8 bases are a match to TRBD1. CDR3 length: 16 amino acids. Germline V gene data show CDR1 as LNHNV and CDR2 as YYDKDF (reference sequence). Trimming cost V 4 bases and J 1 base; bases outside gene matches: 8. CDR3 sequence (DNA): TGTGCCACCAGCACTTATCCGACAGGGGAGAACACTGAAGCTTTCTTT. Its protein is CATSTYPTGENTEAFF.

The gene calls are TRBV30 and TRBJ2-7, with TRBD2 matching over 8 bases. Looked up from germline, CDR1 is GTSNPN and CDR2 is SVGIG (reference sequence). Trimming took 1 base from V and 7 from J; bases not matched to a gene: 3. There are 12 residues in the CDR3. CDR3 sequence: CAWSDASGEQYF. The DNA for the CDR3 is TGTGCCTGGAGTGATGCTAGCGGGGAGCAGTACTTC.

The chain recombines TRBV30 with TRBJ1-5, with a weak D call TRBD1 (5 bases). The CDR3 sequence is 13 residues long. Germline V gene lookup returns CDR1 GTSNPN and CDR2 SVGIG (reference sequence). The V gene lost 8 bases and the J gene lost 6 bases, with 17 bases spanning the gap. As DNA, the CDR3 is TGTGCCCACGGCTCCGGGCAGGGTCAGCCCCAGCATTTT. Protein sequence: CAHGSGQGQPQHF.

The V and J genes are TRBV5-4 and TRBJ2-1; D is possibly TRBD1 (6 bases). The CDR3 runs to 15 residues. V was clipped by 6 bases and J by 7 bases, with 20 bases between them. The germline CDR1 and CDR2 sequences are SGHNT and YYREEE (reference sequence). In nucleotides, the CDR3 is TGTGCCAGCACCCTCGCAGGGGCTTTGTGGAATGAGCAGTTCTTC. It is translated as CASTLAGALWNEQFF.

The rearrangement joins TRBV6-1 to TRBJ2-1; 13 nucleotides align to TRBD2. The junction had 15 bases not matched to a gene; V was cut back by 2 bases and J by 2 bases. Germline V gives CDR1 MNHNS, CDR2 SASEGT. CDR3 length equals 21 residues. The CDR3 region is CASSELDWETSGGPAYNEQFF. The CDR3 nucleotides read TGTGCCAGCAGTGAACTGGATTGGGAGACTAGCGGGGGGCCCGCCTACAATGAGCAGTTCTTC.